This record looks at one T cell receptor beta chain sequence and its context. Antigen unknown. TCRdb's copy holds only in-frame clones and misses some; the assay was immunoSEQ multiplex PCR. The sample holds 100,000 to 150,000 clones; about 82% are singletons and the top ten take 2% to 3%. The sample originates from a study of PD-L1 blockade in urothelial cancer. Study-wide background: Atezolizumab 1,200 mg was given intravenously every 3 weeks, starting 2014. Counts from blood samples showed a median of around 150,000 T cells.

Time point: peripheral blood 6 weeks after treatment start. V dropped 0 bases and J dropped 5; count of bases not matched to a gene: 6. Germline CDR1 SGHRS, CDR2 YFSETQ. CDR3 length equals 15 residues. The study, taken as a whole, reports: Pretreatment TCR clonality in blood, when below the median, was predictive of better survival.

The material sequenced was PBMCs, taken around atezolizumab (anti-PD-L1) treatment. This receptor was taken from a man between 50 and 59 years old with urothelial cancer. This sequence joins TRBV5-1 and TRBJ2-3, with 7 bases fitting TRBD1. Written as DNA, the CDR3 is TGCGCCAGCAGCTTGGGGACAGGCCAGTTAGATACGCAGTATTTT. It specifies CASSLGTGQLDTQYF.